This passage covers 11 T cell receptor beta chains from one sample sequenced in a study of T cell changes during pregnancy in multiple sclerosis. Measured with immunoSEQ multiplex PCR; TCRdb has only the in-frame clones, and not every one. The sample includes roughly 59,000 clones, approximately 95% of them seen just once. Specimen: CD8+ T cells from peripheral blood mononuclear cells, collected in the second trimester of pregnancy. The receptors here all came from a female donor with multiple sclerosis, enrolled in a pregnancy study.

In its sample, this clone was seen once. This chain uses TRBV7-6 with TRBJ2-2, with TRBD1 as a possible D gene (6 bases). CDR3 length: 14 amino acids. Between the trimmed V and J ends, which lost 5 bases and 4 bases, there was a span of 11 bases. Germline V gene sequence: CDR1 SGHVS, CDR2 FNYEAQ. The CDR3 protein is CASSPDRSTGELFF. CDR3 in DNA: TGTGCCAGCAGCCCCGACAGGAGCACCGGGGAGCTGTTTTTT.

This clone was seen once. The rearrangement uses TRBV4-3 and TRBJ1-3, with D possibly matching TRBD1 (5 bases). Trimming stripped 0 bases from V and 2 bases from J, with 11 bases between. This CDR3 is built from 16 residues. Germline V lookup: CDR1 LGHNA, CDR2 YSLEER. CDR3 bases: TGCGCCAGCAGCCAAGATCGGAGGGGCACTGGAAACACCATATATTTT. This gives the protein CASSQDRRGTGNTIYF.

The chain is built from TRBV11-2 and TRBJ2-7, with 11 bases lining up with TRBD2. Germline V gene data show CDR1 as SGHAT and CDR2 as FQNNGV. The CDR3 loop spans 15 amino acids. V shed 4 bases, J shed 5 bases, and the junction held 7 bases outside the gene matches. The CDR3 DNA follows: TGTGCCAGCAGCTCCACTAGCGGGAGAGGCCACGAGCAGTACTTC. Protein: CASSSTSGRGHEQYF.

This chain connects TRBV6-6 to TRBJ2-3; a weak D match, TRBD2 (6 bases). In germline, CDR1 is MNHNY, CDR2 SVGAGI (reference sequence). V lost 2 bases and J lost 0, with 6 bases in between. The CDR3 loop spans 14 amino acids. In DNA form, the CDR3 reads TGTGCCAGCAGTTACAGCGGGAGCACAGATACGCAGTATTTT. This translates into CASSYSGSTDTQYF.

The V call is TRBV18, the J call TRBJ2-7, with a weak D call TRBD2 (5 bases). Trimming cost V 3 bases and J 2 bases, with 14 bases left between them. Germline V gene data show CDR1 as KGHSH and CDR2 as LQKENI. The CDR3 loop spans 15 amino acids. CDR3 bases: TGTGCCAGCTCACCGGTGAGGGCGTTTGCCTACGAGCAGTACTTC. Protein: CASSPVRAFAYEQYF.

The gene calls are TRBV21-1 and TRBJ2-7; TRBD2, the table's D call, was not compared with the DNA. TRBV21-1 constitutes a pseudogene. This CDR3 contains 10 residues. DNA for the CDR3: TGTGCCAGCTCACGGAGGGAGCAGTACTTC. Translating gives CASSRREQYF.

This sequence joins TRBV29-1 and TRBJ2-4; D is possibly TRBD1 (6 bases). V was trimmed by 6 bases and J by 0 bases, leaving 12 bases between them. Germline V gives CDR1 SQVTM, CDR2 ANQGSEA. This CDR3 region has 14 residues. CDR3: CSVTGLVAKNIQYF. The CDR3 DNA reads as TGCAGCGTAACAGGGTTGGTAGCCAAAAACATTCAGTACTTC.

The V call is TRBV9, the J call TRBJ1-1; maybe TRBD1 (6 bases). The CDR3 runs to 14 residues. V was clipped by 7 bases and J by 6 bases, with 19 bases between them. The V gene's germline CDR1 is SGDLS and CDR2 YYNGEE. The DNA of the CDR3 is TGTGCCAGCGGACCCTCGAGGGACACTTCTGAAGCTTTCTTT. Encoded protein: CASGPSRDTSEAFF.

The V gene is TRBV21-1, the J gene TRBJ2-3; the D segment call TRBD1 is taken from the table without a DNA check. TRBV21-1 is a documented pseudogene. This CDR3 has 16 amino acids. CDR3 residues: CASSKVCTGATDTQYF. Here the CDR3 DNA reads TGTGCCAGCAGCAAAGTATGTACAGGGGCCACAGATACGCAGTATTTT.

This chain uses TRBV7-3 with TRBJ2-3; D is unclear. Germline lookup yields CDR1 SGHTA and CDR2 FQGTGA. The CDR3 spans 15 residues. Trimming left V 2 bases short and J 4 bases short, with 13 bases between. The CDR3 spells CASSLGLGVSDTQYF. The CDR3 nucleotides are TGTGCCAGCAGCTTAGGGTTAGGAGTATCAGATACGCAGTATTTT.

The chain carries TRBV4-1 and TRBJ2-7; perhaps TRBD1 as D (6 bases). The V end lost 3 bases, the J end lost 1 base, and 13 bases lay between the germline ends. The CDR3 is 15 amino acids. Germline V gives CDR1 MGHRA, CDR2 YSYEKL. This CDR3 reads CASSHGQQGSYEQYF. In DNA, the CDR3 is TGCGCCAGCAGCCACGGGCAACAGGGTTCCTACGAGCAGTACTTC.